The 5 T cell receptor beta chains below were found in one sample sequenced in a study of post-analysis software for immune sequencing data. Study-wide results and caveats: TRBV5-6, TRBV5-1 and TRBV20-1 belonged to a set of about 5 TRBV segments that were more frequent in patients than controls.

Their antigen targets remain unknown. Unique molecular identifiers featured in each of the TCR beta cDNA libraries. TCRdb re-analysed the PCR reads in MiXCR, keeping a single row per CDR3 protein. Here the sample spans roughly 410,000 distinct CDR3 sequences, roughly 36% being singletons. The specimen sequenced was blood. The receptors derive from a girl aged 10-17 years with multiple sclerosis.

The chain has TRBV29-1 and TRBJ2-3; 11 bases match TRBD2. Trimming cost V 4 bases and J 1 base; bases outside gene matches: 4. This CDR3 comprises 15 residues. CDR1 SQVTM and CDR2 ANQGSEA come from the germline V gene. CDR3 amino acids: CSVVAGGRGTDTQYF. The CDR3 DNA is TGCAGCGTTGTAGCGGGGGGGAGGGGCACAGATACGCAGTATTTT.

V gene TRBV4-1 combines with J gene TRBJ2-7; TRBD1 is a possible D gene (5 bases). Per the germline V gene, CDR1 is MGHRA and CDR2 is YSYEKL. The CDR3 runs to 12 residues. Trimming shortened V by 1 base and J by 6 bases, and 7 bases separated the two germline ends. The CDR3 protein is CASSQGRAEQYF. The CDR3 DNA follows: TGCGCCAGCAGCCAAGGCAGGGCCGAGCAGTACTTC.

This clonotype occurred a few times. The chain carries TRBV6-2 or TRBV6-3 and TRBJ2-3, with a tentative D call TRBD2 (6 bases). The CDR3 is made up of 17 amino acids. Trimming removed 4 bases at V and 5 bases at J, with 22 bases between. The germline V gene has CDR1 MNHEY and CDR2 SVGEGT. CDR3 amino acids: CASSSTGPPLGGDTQYF. DNA for the CDR3: TGTGCCAGCAGTTCTACCGGACCACCCTTGGGGGGAGATACGCAGTATTTT.

The chain links TRBV29-1 to TRBJ1-1; 8 bases are shared with TRBD1. This CDR3 contains 13 residues. Trimming took 8 bases from V and 4 from J; bases not matched to a gene: 9. The germline CDR1 and CDR2 sequences are SQVTM and ANQGSEA. The CDR3 reads CSFSRGLSTEAFF. The CDR3 nucleotides read TGCAGCTTTAGCAGGGGGCTGAGCACTGAAGCTTTCTTT.

The J gene is TRBJ2-4, the V gene TRBV7-9; possibly TRBD1 for D (6 bases). The CDR3 totals 13 residues. Trimming shortened V by 4 bases and J by 13 bases, and 17 bases separated the two germline ends. Per germline, CDR1 SEHNR and CDR2 FQNEAQ (reference sequence). The CDR3 here is CASSSSGVREQYF. The CDR3 DNA is TGTGCCAGCAGCTCATCAGGGGTACGAGAGCAGTACTTC.